The 25 T cell receptor beta chains below come from one sample, sequenced in a study of naive and memory T cell subsets. Whole-study results and caveats: Naive repertoires, especially CD8, held a few larger clonotypes, possibly memory cells re-expressing CD45RA.

These receptors' antigens are unknown. Two oligonucleotides, mixed equimolar, formed the beta constant-region primer covering TRBC1 and TRBC2. Nested alpha and beta constant-region primers with the SP2 primer drove four PCR rounds on ligated cDNA. MiXCR, run by TCRdb on the UMI-ligation and nested PCR reads, gives a single entry per CDR3 protein. The table lists around 140,000 distinct CDR3 sequences, 22% of them singletons. The specimen sequenced was naive CD4+ T cells from blood. Every receptor here comes from a human donor in good health.

The rearrangement uses TRBV6-5 and TRBJ2-3, with TRBD2 identical over 9 bases. J was trimmed by 11 bases and V by 2 bases; bases with no gene match: 17. Germline CDR1 reads MNHEY; CDR2 reads SVGAGI. CDR3 length equals 17 residues. The CDR3 DNA reads as TGTGCCAGCAGTTACGTGGCTAGCGGGGCCTCGCGGGGTAAGCAGTATTTT. Amino acid sequence: CASSYVASGASRGKQYF.

This clonotype was found a few times. The chain carries TRBV19 and TRBJ1-2, with D unresolved. This CDR3 region has 13 residues. Between the trimmed V and J ends, which lost 5 bases and 4 bases, there was a span of 11 bases. Germline CDR1 LNHDA, CDR2 SQIVND (reference sequence). The DNA for the CDR3 is TGTGCCAGTAGTTCTGACGGAGCCTATGGCTACACCTTC. This translates into CASSSDGAYGYTF.

This clonotype was seen a handful of times. The chain couples TRBV27 to TRBJ2-1; D unclear. CDR1 and CDR2 (germline): MNHEY, SMNVEV (reference sequence). V lost 5 bases and J lost 3, with 8 bases in between. The CDR3 is made up of 13 amino acids. The CDR3 is CASSLPGYNEQFF. The DNA for the CDR3 is TGTGCCAGCAGTCTCCCCGGCTACAATGAGCAGTTCTTC.

V usage is TRBV20-1 and J usage is TRBJ1-3; D uncertain. V lost 6 bases, J lost 3 bases, and 15 bases lay in between. The germline gives CDR1 DFQATT, CDR2 SNEGSKA (reference sequence). This CDR3 has 14 residues. The DNA of the CDR3 is TGCAGTGCGCCGCGGGTTGGAGGTGGAAACACCATATATTTT. Residues: CSAPRVGGGNTIYF.

This sequence joins TRBV20-1 and TRBJ2-2, with unresolved D. In germline, CDR1 is DFQATT, CDR2 SNEGSKA (reference sequence). The CDR3 totals 14 residues. Trimming shortened V by 1 base and J by 1 base, and 7 bases separated the two germline ends. The CDR3 protein is CSARGLRNTGELFF. The CDR3 coding sequence is TGCAGTGCTAGAGGACTCAGGAACACCGGGGAGCTGTTTTTT.

The V call is TRBV12-3 or TRBV12-4, the J call TRBJ2-3, with D possibly being TRBD1 or TRBD2 (6 bases each). Between the trimmed V and J ends, which lost 2 bases and 0 bases, there was a span of 15 bases. This CDR3 contains 17 residues. In DNA, the CDR3 is TGTGCCAGCAGTTTACCTGGAGGGGGAACTAGCACAGATACGCAGTATTTT. This gives the protein CASSLPGGGTSTDTQYF.

This clonotype was observed a few times. This rearrangement joins TRBV20-1 to TRBJ2-7; the D gene is possibly TRBD2 (6 bases). V lost 1 base, J lost 9 bases, and 13 bases lay in between. This CDR3 spans 12 amino acids. CDR1 and CDR2 from the germline V gene are DFQATT and SNEGSKA (reference sequence). The CDR3 sequence: CSARVDGSGQYF. In DNA form, the CDR3 reads TGCAGTGCTAGAGTTGACGGGAGCGGGCAGTACTTC.

Only a few counts were recorded for this clonotype. The chain carries TRBV7-2 and TRBJ2-7; D gene unclear. Trimming shortened V by 1 base and J by 7 bases, and 11 bases separated the two germline ends. Germline V gene data show CDR1 as SGHTA and CDR2 as FQGNSA. The CDR3 sequence is 13 residues long. In DNA form, the CDR3 reads TGTGCCAGCAGCTTAGTGGCGATAGGGGAGCAGTACTTC. Translating it yields CASSLVAIGEQYF.

The V call is TRBV20-1, the J call TRBJ2-7, with TRBD2 matching 8 bases. V trimming: 5 bases; J trimming: 4 bases; junction bases outside the gene matches: 19. Germline loops: CDR1 DFQATT, CDR2 SNEGSKA (reference sequence). The CDR3 runs to 17 residues. CDR3 loop: CSARDGWGGRKRYEQYF. CDR3 sequence (DNA): TGCAGTGCTCGGGATGGGTGGGGCGGGAGGAAGAGATACGAGCAGTACTTC.

The chain has TRBV6-1 and TRBJ1-1; D perhaps matches TRBD1 (5 bases). The V end lost 3 bases, the J end lost 3 bases, and 11 bases lay between the germline ends. The CDR3 has 14 residues. Germline CDR1 reads MNHNS; CDR2 reads SASEGT. CDR3 amino acids: CASSDRGLYTEAFF. The CDR3 DNA follows: TGTGCCAGCAGTGATCGGGGGTTGTACACTGAAGCTTTCTTT.

This clonotype was counted a single time. The chain has TRBV11-2 and TRBJ1-6; no reliable D call. This CDR3 region has 19 residues. The V gene lost 1 base and the J gene lost 0 bases, with 16 bases spanning the gap. Germline CDR1 SGHAT, CDR2 FQNNGV. The CDR3 reads CASSLVFSAASSYNSPLHF. In nucleotides, the CDR3 is TGTGCCAGCAGCTTAGTTTTTTCGGCAGCGAGCTCCTATAATTCACCCCTCCACTTT.

This clonotype was observed once. The chain is built from TRBV15 and TRBJ2-1; 7 nucleotides agree with TRBD2. The germline CDR1 and CDR2 sequences are LNHNV and YYDKDF (reference sequence). The CDR3 consists of 14 residues. The V and J ends lost 4 bases and 1 base, in that order; junction bases with no gene match: 1. The CDR3 protein is CATSNGRSYNEQFF. In nucleotides, the CDR3 is TGTGCCACCAGCAACGGGAGGTCCTACAATGAGCAGTTCTTC.

V and J are TRBV7-2 and TRBJ1-6; D uncertain. This CDR3 region has 18 residues. In germline, CDR1 is SGHTA, CDR2 FQGNSA. V was cut by 3 bases and J by 4 bases, with 19 bases left in between. The CDR3: CASSFNPEVPTYNSPLHF. Here the CDR3 DNA reads TGTGCCAGCAGCTTTAATCCTGAGGTTCCGACTTATAATTCACCCCTCCACTTT.

The CDR3 sequence is CASSIYRNTEAFF. The CDR3 bases are TGTGCCAGCAGCATTTACAGGAACACTGAAGCTTTCTTT. The V call is TRBV7-2, the J call TRBJ1-1, with unresolved D. The CDR3 totals 13 residues. V lost 5 bases to trimming and J lost 1 base, with 8 bases between them. Germline values: CDR1 SGHTA, CDR2 FQGNSA.

Here the CDR3 DNA reads TGCGCCAGCAGCCCGGGACTAGCGGGCGTGGGGTACGAGCAGTACTTC. Protein sequence: CASSPGLAGVGYEQYF. The chain couples TRBV5-1 to TRBJ2-7; 12 bases align to TRBD2. J gave up 4 bases and V 4 bases, and 9 bases lay outside the gene matches. Germline V gene data show CDR1 as SGHRS and CDR2 as YFSETQ. This CDR3 spans 16 amino acids.

Many counts were recorded for this clonotype. The V and J genes are TRBV10-3 and TRBJ2-3, with no clear D. The CDR3 is 11 residues long. Trimming took 6 bases from V and 1 from J, leaving 2 bases between them. The V gene's germline CDR1 is ENHRY and CDR2 SYGVKD. The CDR3 loop reads CAISRTDTQYF. For the CDR3, the DNA is TGTGCCATCAGCCGCACAGATACGCAGTATTTT.

This rearrangement joins TRBV6-5 to TRBJ1-1; D is ambiguous. The CDR3 has 15 residues. Germline CDR1 and CDR2: MNHEY and SVGAGI. Trimming pared 2 bases from V and 1 base from J, leaving 11 bases between. This chain's CDR3 is CASSYEFGPNTEAFF. Written as DNA, the CDR3 is TGTGCCAGCAGTTACGAGTTTGGGCCGAACACTGAAGCTTTCTTT.

The chain couples TRBV6-2 or TRBV6-3 to TRBJ2-7; D gene unclear. CDR1 and CDR2 (germline): MNHEY, SVGEGT. This CDR3 region has 11 residues. V was clipped by 2 bases and J by 6 bases, with 5 bases between them. The CDR3 nucleotides are TGTGCCAGCAGTTACGTCGGCGAGCAGTACTTC. It encodes CASSYVGEQYF.

Regarding this clonotype: The junction departs from germline at one end; a sequencing error may be responsible. This chain joins TRBV14 and TRBJ2-1; 7 positions agree with TRBD2. From germline, CDR1 is SGHDN and CDR2 FVKESK. The CDR3 extends over 15 amino acids. For the CDR3, the DNA is TGTGCCAGCAGCCATTTCGAGCGGGGATACAATGAGAAGTTCTTC. Translating gives CASSHFERGYNEKFF.

V gene TRBV6-6 combines with J gene TRBJ2-7, with 10 bases aligning to TRBD1. Germline CDR1 reads MNHNY; CDR2 reads SVGAGI (reference sequence). V was pared by 7 bases and J by 4 bases, with 10 bases of the junction left unmatched. This CDR3 has 15 residues. For the CDR3, the DNA is TGTGCCAGCATCAACGGCGGGACAGGGGTTTACGAGCAGTACTTC. Amino acid sequence: CASINGGTGVYEQYF.

The sample holds a few counts of this clonotype. The chain recombines TRBV27 with TRBJ2-6; tentatively, D is TRBD1 (6 bases). This CDR3 comprises 15 residues. The V and J ends lost 6 bases and 2 bases respectively, with 11 bases between them. CDR1 and CDR2 (germline): MNHEY, SMNVEV (reference sequence). CDR3: CASRKQGTGANVLTF. The CDR3 DNA reads as TGTGCCAGCAGGAAACAGGGTACTGGGGCCAACGTCCTGACTTTC. Looking up the rest from reference TRBV27 and TRBJ2-6 gives the full variable domain: EAQVTQNPRYLITVTGKKLTVTCSQNMNHEYMSWYRQDPGLGLRQIYYSMNVEVTDKGDVPEGYKVSRKEKRNFPLILESPSPNQTSLYFCASRKQGTGANVLTFGAGSRLTVL.

This clonotype came up a few times. V usage is TRBV6-6 and J usage is TRBJ1-1; no reliable D call. The V end was cut by 10 bases, the J end by 3 bases, with 12 bases between. The CDR3 runs 12 residues. From germline, CDR1 is MNHNY and CDR2 SVGAGI (reference sequence). The CDR3 reads CATRVGYTEAFF. The CDR3 coding sequence is TGTGCCACCCGCGTTGGTTACACTGAAGCTTTCTTT.

This clonotype was seen a few times. CDR3 sequence reads: CASSLAKDRVRVETQYF. The CDR3 DNA sequence: TGTGCCAGCAGCTTGGCCAAGGACAGGGTCCGCGTGGAGACCCAGTACTTC. The chain employs TRBV5-5 and TRBJ2-5; 8 nucleotides match TRBD1. The CDR3 loop spans 17 amino acids. Per the germline V gene, CDR1 is SGHKS and CDR2 is YYEKEE (reference sequence). Trimming at V came to 0 bases and at J to 5 bases, leaving 12 bases not matched to a gene.

This clonotype was counted at least ten times. The chain carries TRBV11-2 and TRBJ2-1; D not resolved. Germline V CDR1 and CDR2: SGHAT, FQNNGV. Trimming cost V 7 bases and J 0 bases, with 19 bases left between them. The CDR3 loop spans 17 amino acids. CDR3 amino acids: CASNSLTIMSSYNEQFF. CDR3 in DNA: TGTGCCAGCAACTCTCTAACAATCATGAGCTCCTACAATGAGCAGTTCTTC. Filled out from reference TRBV11-2 and TRBJ2-1, the complete variable domain reads EAGVAQSPRYKIIEKRQSVAFWCNPISGHATLYWYQQILGQGPKLLIQFQNNGVVDDSQLPKDRFSAERLKGVDSTLKIQPAKLEDSAVYLCASNSLTIMSSYNEQFFGPGTRLTVL.

This clonotype has just a few counts. The V gene is TRBV24-1, the J gene TRBJ2-7; TRBD2 is a possible D gene (5 bases). In germline, CDR1 is KGHDR, CDR2 SFDVKD. V was cut by 4 bases and J by 5 bases, with 11 bases left in between. This CDR3 has 13 residues. DNA of the CDR3: TGTGCCACCAGTGACCAAGCGGTACACGAGCAGTACTTC. The encoded protein is CATSDQAVHEQYF.